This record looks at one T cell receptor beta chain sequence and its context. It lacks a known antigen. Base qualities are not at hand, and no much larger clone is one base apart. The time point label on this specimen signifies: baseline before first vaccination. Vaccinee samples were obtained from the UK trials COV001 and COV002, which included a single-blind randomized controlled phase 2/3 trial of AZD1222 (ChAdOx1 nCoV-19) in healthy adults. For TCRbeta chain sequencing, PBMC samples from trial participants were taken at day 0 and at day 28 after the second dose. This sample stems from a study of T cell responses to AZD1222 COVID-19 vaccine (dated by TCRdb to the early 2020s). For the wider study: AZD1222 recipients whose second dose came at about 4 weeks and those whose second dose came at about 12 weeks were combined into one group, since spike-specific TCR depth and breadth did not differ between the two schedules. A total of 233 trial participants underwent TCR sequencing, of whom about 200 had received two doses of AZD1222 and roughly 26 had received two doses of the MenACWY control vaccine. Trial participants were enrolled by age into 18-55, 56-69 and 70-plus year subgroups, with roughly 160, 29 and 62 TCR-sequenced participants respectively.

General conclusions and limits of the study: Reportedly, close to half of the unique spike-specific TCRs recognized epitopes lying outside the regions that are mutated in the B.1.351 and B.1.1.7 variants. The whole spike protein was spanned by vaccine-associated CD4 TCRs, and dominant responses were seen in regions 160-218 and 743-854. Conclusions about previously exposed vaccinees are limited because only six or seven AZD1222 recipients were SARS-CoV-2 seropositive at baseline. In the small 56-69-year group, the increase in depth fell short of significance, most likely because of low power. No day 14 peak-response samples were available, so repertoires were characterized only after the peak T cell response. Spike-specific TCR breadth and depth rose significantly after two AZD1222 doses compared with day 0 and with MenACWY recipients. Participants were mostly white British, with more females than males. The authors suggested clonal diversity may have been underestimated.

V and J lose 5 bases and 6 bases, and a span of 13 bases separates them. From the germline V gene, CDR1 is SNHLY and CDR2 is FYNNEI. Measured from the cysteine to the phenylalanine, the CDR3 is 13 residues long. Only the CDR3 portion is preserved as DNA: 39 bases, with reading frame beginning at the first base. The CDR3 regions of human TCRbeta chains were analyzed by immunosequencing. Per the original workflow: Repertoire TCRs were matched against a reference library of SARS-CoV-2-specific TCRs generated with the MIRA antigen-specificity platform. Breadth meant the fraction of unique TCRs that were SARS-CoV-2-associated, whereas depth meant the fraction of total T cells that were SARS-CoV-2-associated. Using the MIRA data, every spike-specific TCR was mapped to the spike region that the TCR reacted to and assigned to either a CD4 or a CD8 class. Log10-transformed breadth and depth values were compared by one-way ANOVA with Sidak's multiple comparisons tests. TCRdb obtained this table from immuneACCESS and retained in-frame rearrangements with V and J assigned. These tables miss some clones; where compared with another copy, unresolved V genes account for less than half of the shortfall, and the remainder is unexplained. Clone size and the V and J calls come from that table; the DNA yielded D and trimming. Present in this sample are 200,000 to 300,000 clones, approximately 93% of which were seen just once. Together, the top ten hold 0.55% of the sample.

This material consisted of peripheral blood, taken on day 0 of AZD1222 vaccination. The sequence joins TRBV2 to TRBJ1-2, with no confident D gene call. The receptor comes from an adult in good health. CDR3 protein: CASSPERANGYTF. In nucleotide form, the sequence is TGTGCCAGCAGTCCGGAGAGGGCGAATGGCTACACCTTC.